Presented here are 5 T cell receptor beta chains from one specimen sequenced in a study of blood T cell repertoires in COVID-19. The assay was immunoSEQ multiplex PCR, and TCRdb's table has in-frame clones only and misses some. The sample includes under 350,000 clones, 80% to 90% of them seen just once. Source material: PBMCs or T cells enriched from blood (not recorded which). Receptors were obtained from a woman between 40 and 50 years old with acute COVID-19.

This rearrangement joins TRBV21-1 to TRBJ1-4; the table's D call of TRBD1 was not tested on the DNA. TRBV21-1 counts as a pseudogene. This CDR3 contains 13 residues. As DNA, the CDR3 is TGTGGGGCCAGACCTACAACTAATGAAAAACTGTTTTTT. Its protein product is CGARPTTNEKLFF.

The CDR3: CASSEGQGYRGNTIYF. The CDR3 nucleotides read TGTGCCAGCAGCGAAGGACAGGGCTATCGTGGAAACACCATATATTTT. The V gene is TRBV27, the J gene TRBJ1-3, with 8 bases that match TRBD1. With 6 bases clipped from V and 3 bases from J, the junction kept 10 bases outside the gene matches. The CDR3 covers 16 residues. Germline V gives CDR1 MNHEY, CDR2 SMNVEV (reference sequence).

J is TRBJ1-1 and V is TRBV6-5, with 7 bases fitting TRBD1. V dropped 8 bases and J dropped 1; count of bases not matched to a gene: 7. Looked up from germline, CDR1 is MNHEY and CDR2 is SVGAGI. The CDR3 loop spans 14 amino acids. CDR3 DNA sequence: TGTGCCAGCTCTCTTAGGGGGCCGAACACTGAAGCTTTCTTT. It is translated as CASSLRGPNTEAFF.

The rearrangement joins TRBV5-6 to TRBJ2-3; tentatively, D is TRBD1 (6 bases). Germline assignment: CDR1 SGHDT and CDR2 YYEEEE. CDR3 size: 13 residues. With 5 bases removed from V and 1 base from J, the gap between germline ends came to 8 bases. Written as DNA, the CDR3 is TGTGCCAGCAGATGGACAGGCACAGATACGCAGTATTTT. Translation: CASRWTGTDTQYF.

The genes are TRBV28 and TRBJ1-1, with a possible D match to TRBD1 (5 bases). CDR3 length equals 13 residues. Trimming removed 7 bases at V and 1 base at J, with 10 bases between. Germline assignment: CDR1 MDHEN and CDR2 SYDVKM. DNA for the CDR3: TGTGCCAGCACCCCGGGGGGGAACACTGAAGCTTTCTTT. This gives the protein CASTPGGNTEAFF.